The following is a T cell receptor (beta chain) sequence with its context. Ten or more counts support this clonotype. The target of this receptor is not known. Base qualities are not recorded, but no much larger clone differs from it by a single base. cDNA synthesis used template-switch 5'RACE with a primer carrying a 10-nucleotide random unique molecular identifier tagging each TCR transcript. Every sequencing run covered 15-18 subjects and yielded more than 160 million TCR-beta sequences. The RNeasy kit was used for extraction of total RNA. The KAPA Real-time Library Amplification kit was used to amplify TCR-beta VDJ regions with primers for the TCR constant region and the 5'RACE anchor. A first PCR added sample indexes and Illumina adaptors, and a second PCR then raised library yield. The roughly 650 bp TCR product was size-selected on a 2% E-gel SizeSelection system after Ampure bead purification. Before pooling, libraries had their quality checked on a Bioanalyzer, their concentration measured with Qubit, and their quantity determined with the Kapa Library Quantification kit. An Illumina HiSeq 2500 sequenced the libraries paired-end 2 x 150 bp. To increase sequence diversity, about 23-32% phiX was spiked into each library pool. The authors processed their data as follows. The quality-filtered reads were processed with the UMI-based MiGEC pipeline, whose error correction step removed more than 80% of the raw TCR sequences. VDJ genes were aligned to IMGT germline references, and each clonotype was defined by a unique CDR3 amino acid sequence together with V-J genes. Clonal expansion, Shannon diversity, and CDR3 relatedness (CalcPairwiseDistances, ClusterSamples) were evaluated with VDJtools, and phylogenetic trees were built with CLCbio workbench. Clones with at least 8 unique UMIs were defined as expanded, with this threshold being based on coefficient-of-variation modelling across technical triplicates. Starting from the raw public reads, TCRdb applied fastp trimming at Q25, assembled clones with MiXCR and retained in-frame beta chains. Identical CDR3 protein sequences are pooled into one entry, listed with their most common genes and DNA. The V and J calls and clone size are TCRdb's, not the authors'. The sample contains about 66,000 distinct CDR3 sequences, roughly 4.8% of them found a single time. The ten biggest clones cover under 7.5% of the sample.

This sample was taken from a study of neurological immune-mediated disorders (dated by TCRdb to about 2019). About the investigation overall: Among the approximately 34 multiple sclerosis patients, relapsing-remitting MS accounted for about 31 and secondary progressive MS accounted for 3. Using UMI-based sequencing, the study compared peripheral blood TCR-beta repertoires from patients with HTLV-I-associated myelopathy (HAM/TSP), patients with multiple sclerosis, and healthy controls. Longitudinal samples, technical triplicates and paired sorted CD4+ and CD8+ T-cell subsets, alongside PBMC samples, were included among the approximately 98 TCR-beta libraries. The cohort included some 70 subjects: about 15 with HAM/TSP, about 34 with multiple sclerosis, and around 20 healthy controls. Study-wide conclusions, independent of this receptor: No association of the MS cluster with clinical or MRI features was observed, and the need for larger cohorts was stated by the authors. Across subjects, expanded clones never shared an identical CDR3 amino acid sequence, which suggests that the TCR-beta repertoires in every group were private. Phylogenetic analysis grouped repertoires from 18 of 34 MS patients into a cluster of related CDR3 sequences, suggesting a possible repertoire-level signature. TCR clonal expansion was greatest in HAM/TSP patients and smallest in MS patients, who ranked below even healthy controls.

The CDR3 measures 14 amino acids from cysteine to phenylalanine. Only the CDR3 region is kept as DNA, spanning 42 bases read in frame from base 1. Trimming at the junction amounts to 3 bases on V and 1 base on J, and the germline ends lie 9 bases apart. For unsorted PBMC libraries, 2 million PBMCs were used after storage in RNAlater at -80 degrees C until RNA extraction. The multiple sclerosis patients were enrolled in a US clinical protocol that evaluated disease progression with magnetic resonance imaging. PBMCs were separated from peripheral blood using Ficoll-Hypaque density gradient centrifugation and then cryopreserved in liquid nitrogen.

Recombination linked TRBV12-3 or TRBV12-4 to TRBJ1-1, with no confidently assigned D gene. The clonotype originates from a man aged 25 to 40 with multiple sclerosis. The sequenced sample was PBMCs. The sequenced DNA: TGTGCCAGCAGTTTCTTTCGGAGGAACACTGAAGCTTTCTTT. This translates into CASSFFRRNTEAFF.